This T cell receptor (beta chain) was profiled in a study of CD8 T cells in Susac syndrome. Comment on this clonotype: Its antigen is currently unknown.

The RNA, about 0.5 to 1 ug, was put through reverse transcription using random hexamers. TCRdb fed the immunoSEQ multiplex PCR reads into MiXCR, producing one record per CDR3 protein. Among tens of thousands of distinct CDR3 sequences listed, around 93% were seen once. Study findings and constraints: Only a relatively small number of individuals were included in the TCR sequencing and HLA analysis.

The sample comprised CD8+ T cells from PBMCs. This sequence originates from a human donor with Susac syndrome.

CDR3 sequence (DNA): TGCAGTGCTAGAGAAGGGTACGGTGGAACAGATACGCAGTATTTT. Protein product: CSAREGYGGTDTQYF. The chain employs TRBV20-1 and TRBJ2-3, with D unresolved. V gave up 0 bases and J gave up 3 bases, with 13 bases separating them. The CDR3 has 15 amino acids. Germline CDR1 and CDR2: DFQATT and SNEGSKA (reference sequence).